A selection of T cell receptor beta chains follows, all from one sample in a study of blood T cell repertoires in COVID-19. Sequenced by immunoSEQ multiplex PCR; TCRdb stores in-frame clones only, minus some. Among roughly 500,000 clones listed, roughly 90% were seen once. Sequenced: PBMCs or T cells enriched from blood (not recorded which). The origin of the receptors is a woman aged 40 to 50 who had recovered from COVID-19. Each CDR3 is given with its conserved first and last residue. D genes are given only for firm matches. Size values are once, few and many counts, or a class for expanded clones, and some rows have none.

TRBV4-1	TRBD2	NA	TRBJ2-1	TGCGCCAGCAGCCAAGGTGGGGACTACGCCTACAATGAGCAGTTCTTC	CASSQGGDYAYNEQFF
TRBV15	TRBD1	few	TRBJ1-1	TGTGCCACCAGCATTTACAGGGGGGTAGTCACTGAAGCTTTCTTT	CATSIYRGVVTEAFF
TRBV10-3	NA	NA	TRBJ2-1	TGTGCCATCAGTGGGGCAGGGAATGAGCAGTTCTTC	CAISGAGNEQFF
TRBV24-1	NA	NA	TRBJ1-1	TGTGCCACCAGTGTGAGAGGGAACACTGAAGCTTTCTTT	CATSVRGNTEAFF
TRBV4-2	NA	NA	TRBJ2-2	TGTGCCAGCAGCCAAGAACAACGTTGGTCCACCGGGGAGCTGTTTTTT	CASSQEQRWSTGELFF
TRBV27	TRBD1	NA	TRBJ1-5	TGTGCCAGCAGTTTAATAGGGGGCGATAGCAATCAGCCCCAGCATTTT	CASSLIGGDSNQPQHF
TRBV6-2/TRBV6-3	TRBD2	NA	TRBJ2-2	TGTGCCAGCAGTTACCCTAGCGTGGGAGGGCCCCCGAACACCGGGGAGCTGTTTTTT	CASSYPSVGGPPNTGELFF
TRBV5-1	TRBD1	NA	TRBJ1-1	TGCGCCAGCAGCACGACAGGGCGAACTGAAGCTTTCTTT	CASSTTGRTEAFF
TRBV3-1/TRBV3-2	TRBD1	NA	TRBJ1-1	TGTGCCAGCAGCCAGTTGACAGGGGGAACTGAAGCTTTCTTT	CASSQLTGGTEAFF
TRBV5-1	NA	once	TRBJ2-5	TGCGCCAGCAGCTTGGAGCGTGCGCAAGAGACCCAGTACTTC	CASSLERAQETQYF
TRBV12-3/TRBV12-4	TRBD1	once	TRBJ1-1	TGTGCCAGCAGTCTTACAGGGGGCGGTGAAGCTTTCTTT	CASSLTGGGEAFF
TRBV29-1	TRBD1	once	TRBJ1-3	TGCAGCGGTAGACAGGGGTCGGCTGGAAACACCATATATTTT	CSGRQGSAGNTIYF
TRBV10-3	NA	NA	TRBJ1-3	TGTGCCATCGCCGACGGGGGAAACACCATATATTTT	CAIADGGNTIYF
TRBV5-6	NA	NA	TRBJ2-7	TGTGCCAGCAGAGAGGGACTCTCCTACGAGCAGTACTTC	CASREGLSYEQYF
TRBV11-3	NA	NA	TRBJ2-7	TGTGCCAGCAGCGACAGAGTTTCCTACGAGCAGTACTTC	CASSDRVSYEQYF
TRBV18	NA	NA	TRBJ1-1	TGTGCCAGCTCACCAGCAGGGAAGACTGAAGCTTTCTTT	CASSPAGKTEAFF
TRBV4-1	TRBD1	NA	TRBJ1-4	TGCGCCAGCAGCCAGGAATGGACAGGGGGCGCGATAGCTAATGAAAAACTGTTTTTT	CASSQEWTGGAIANEKLFF
TRBV14	TRBD2	NA	TRBJ2-7	TGTGCCAGCAGCCAATGGCGTACTAGCGGGATCGACGAGCAGTACTTC	CASSQWRTSGIDEQYF
TRBV7-6	NA	NA	TRBJ1-1	TGTGCCAGCAGCTCATTCAGCGCCCCCGGCACTGAAGCTTTCTTT	CASSSFSAPGTEAFF
TRBV6-5	NA	NA	TRBJ1-1	TGTGCCAGCAGCGGACAGCCGAACACTGAAGCTTTCTTT	CASSGQPNTEAFF
TRBV24-1	NA	NA	TRBJ2-5	TGTGCCACAGGGGACAGTGTCCCGGGAGCTGGAGGTGAGACCCAGTACTTC	CATGDSVPGAGGETQYF
TRBV29-1	TRBD1	few	TRBJ1-1	TGCAGCGCCCAGGGGGCGCAGGGCACTGAAGCTTTCTTT	CSAQGAQGTEAFF
TRBV10-3	NA	once	TRBJ1-5	TGTGCCATCAGTCCGGGGTATAGCAATCAGCCCCAGCATTTT	CAISPGYSNQPQHF
TRBV6-2/TRBV6-3	TRBD1	NA	TRBJ2-2	TGTGCCAGCAGTTCCGGACAGGGGCTCGTCGGGGAGCTGTTTTTT	CASSSGQGLVGELFF
TRBV5-1	TRBD1	NA	TRBJ2-7	TGCGCCAGCAGCCTGGGGACAGCGGACTCCTACGAGCAGTACTTC	CASSLGTADSYEQYF
TRBV19	NA	NA	TRBJ2-3	TGTGCCAGTAGTATAAAACGGTCGACGCAGTATTTT	CASSIKRSTQYF
TRBV3-1/TRBV3-2	NA	few	TRBJ1-5	TGTGCCAGCGGAAGGGGAGGTCAGCCCCAGCATTTT	CASGRGGQPQHF
TRBV24-1	NA	NA	TRBJ1-6	TGTGCCACCAGTGATTCCAGGGGCTCCTATAATTCACCCCTCCACTTT	CATSDSRGSYNSPLHF
TRBV4-3	NA	NA	TRBJ2-7	TGCGCCAGCAGCCAAGATAGAGCCTACGAGCAGTACTTC	CASSQDRAYEQYF
TRBV19	NA	NA	TRBJ2-1	TGTGCCAGTAGTATTGGAACCCCGACAGGTCGCTTCGAGCAGTTCTTC	CASSIGTPTGRFEQFF
TRBV7-2	TRBD2	NA	TRBJ2-7	TGTGCCAGCAGCCCTGGACTAGCGGGAGCTCGCGAGCAGTACTTC	CASSPGLAGAREQYF
TRBV7-2	TRBD1	NA	TRBJ1-6	TGTGCCAGCAGCCAGGACAGGAATTCACCCCTCCACTTT	CASSQDRNSPLHF
TRBV24-1	NA	NA	TRBJ2-5	TGTGCCACCAGTGGGGCAACCTCTCGGGAGACCCAGTACTTC	CATSGATSRETQYF
TRBV6-2/TRBV6-3	NA	NA	TRBJ1-2	TGTGCCAGCAGTTACGGGAGGGTTCGGGCACAAGGTGGCTACACCTTC	CASSYGRVRAQGGYTF
TRBV7-6	TRBD1	NA	TRBJ1-4	TGTGCCAGCAGCTTAGACGGGACAGGCCCTACAACTAATGAAAAACTGTTTTTT	CASSLDGTGPTTNEKLFF
TRBV18	NA	NA	TRBJ2-1	TGTGCCAGCTCATCATCCATTGACAGCCTAGGGCGGTTCTTC	CASSSSIDSLGRFF
TRBV5-8	TRBD1	few	TRBJ1-1	TGTGCCAGCAACAGGGGTAGAATGAACACTGAAGCTTTCTTT	CASNRGRMNTEAFF
TRBV4-1	NA	few	TRBJ1-5	TGCGCCAGCAGCCAAGATAGGGGAAATCAGCCCCAGCATTTT	CASSQDRGNQPQHF
TRBV9	NA	NA	TRBJ2-1	TGTGCCAGCAGCGTAGCTATGCAGGGTGAGCAGTTCTTC	CASSVAMQGEQFF
TRBV18	TRBD1	NA	TRBJ1-1	TGTGCCAGCTCACTAGGGACAGGGGGCGGCACTGAAGCTTTCTTT	CASSLGTGGGTEAFF
TRBV6-2/TRBV6-3	NA	NA	TRBJ1-3	TGTGCCAGCAGTTACTCAGCCCTTGGAAACACCATATATTTT	CASSYSALGNTIYF
TRBV4-3	NA	NA	TRBJ2-2	TGCGCCAGCAGCCAAGCAGGGTTCTCGAACACCGGGGAGCTGTTTTTT	CASSQAGFSNTGELFF
TRBV7-9	NA	NA	TRBJ2-1	TGTGCCAGCAGCCCCATAGATCTTGAGCAGTTCTTC	CASSPIDLEQFF